The present T cell receptor beta chain was sequenced within a study of early T cells in non-severe SARS-CoV-2 infection. V lost 3 bases, J lost 7 bases, and 13 bases lay in between. This CDR3 contains 14 residues. TCRdb reanalysed the 5' RACE reads using MiXCR and keeps one entry per CDR3 protein. The sample lists tens of thousands of distinct CDR3 sequences, 12% occurring once. The chain carries TRBV12-3 or TRBV12-4 and TRBJ1-5; D is unclear. Material: whole blood, obtained at baseline. The receptor was isolated from an adult who was a healthcare worker with PCR-confirmed SARS-CoV-2 infection or an uninfected control (not recorded which). This CDR3 reads CASSFAVGEQPQHF. The DNA of the CDR3 is TGTGCCAGCAGTTTTGCGGTTGGGGAACAGCCCCAGCATTTT.